The 25 T cell receptor beta chains in this list originate from one sample, sequenced in a study of blood T cell repertoires in COVID-19. This table comes from immunoSEQ multiplex PCR, and its TCRdb copy is limited to in-frame clones, with some not included. The sample holds about 64,000 clones, more than 70% seen once. The sequencing sample was made of PBMCs or T cells enriched from blood (not recorded which). These receptors originate from a woman between 40 and 50 years old who had recovered from COVID-19.

The chain is built from TRBV12-5 and TRBJ2-7, with 7 bases aligning to TRBD1. After removal of 0 bases from V and 4 bases from J, the junction contained 6 bases not matched to a gene. CDR1 is LGHNT, CDR2 FRNRAP, per germline. The CDR3 loop spans 15 amino acids. As DNA, the CDR3 is TGTGCTAGTGGTTTGGTACAGACAGGGAGTTACGAGCAGTACTTC. Protein product: CASGLVQTGSYEQYF.

The chain combines TRBV6-6 with TRBJ2-7, with 7 bases identical to TRBD1. Germline V gene sequence: CDR1 MNHNY, CDR2 SVGAGI (reference sequence). The CDR3 is 14 amino acids. The V segment lost 5 bases and the J segment 9 bases; nucleotides outside the gene matches: 13. DNA for the CDR3: TGTGCCAGCAGTCTAAAGGGGACAGAAACGGGGCAGTACTTC. It specifies CASSLKGTETGQYF.

This chain joins TRBV2 and TRBJ2-1; D is unclear. Trimming took off 4 bases at V and 12 bases at J, with 7 bases between the two ends. Germline V gene sequence: CDR1 SNHLY, CDR2 FYNNEI. CDR3 size: 10 residues. CDR3 protein: CASSGLVQFF. The CDR3 bases are TGTGCCAGCAGTGGATTAGTGCAGTTCTTC.

The rearrangement joins TRBV9 to TRBJ1-2; TRBD1 agrees at 9 bases. This CDR3 has 13 amino acids. The germline V gene encodes CDR1 SGDLS and CDR2 YYNGEE. With V trimmed by 2 bases and J by 7 bases, 3 bases remained unmatched. CDR3 bases: TGTGCCAGCAGCGTGACAGGGGGGGTTGGCTACACCTTC. Translation: CASSVTGGVGYTF.

The chain has TRBV28 and TRBJ2-3; D might be TRBD2 (5 bases). V lost 7 bases and J 1 base, leaving 12 bases between the germline ends. CDR1 is MDHEN, CDR2 SYDVKM, per germline. The CDR3 totals 14 residues. The CDR3 nucleotides read TGTGCCAGCACATGGACTGATCGCACAGATACGCAGTATTTT. Protein product: CASTWTDRTDTQYF.

In its sample, this clone was seen once. The gene calls are TRBV6-5 and TRBJ2-2; maybe TRBD2 (5 bases). The germline V and J ends were trimmed by 2 bases and 3 bases, with 7 bases remaining between them. Looked up from germline, CDR1 is MNHEY and CDR2 is SVGAGI. This CDR3 comprises 14 residues. DNA for the CDR3: TGTGCCAGCAGTTACGACGGGGACACCGGGGAGCTGTTTTTT. This gives the protein CASSYDGDTGELFF.

The rearrangement uses TRBV7-8 and TRBJ2-3; TRBD2 might be the D (6 bases). V dropped 3 bases and J dropped 3 bases, with 16 bases sitting between them. This CDR3 has 16 amino acids. The germline gives CDR1 SGHVS, CDR2 FQNEAQ. This CDR3 is CASSLTPGLSTDTQYF. The CDR3 DNA reads as TGTGCCAGCAGCTTGACACCGGGACTGTCGACAGATACGCAGTATTTT.

V is TRBV10-3 and J is TRBJ2-5; 9 nucleotides match TRBD2. Germline lookup yields CDR1 ENHRY and CDR2 SYGVKD. This CDR3 region has 14 residues. J lost 2 bases, V lost 2 bases, and 0 bases had no gene match. The CDR3 is CAISEGLAQETQYF. The CDR3 coding sequence is TGTGCCATCAGTGAGGGACTAGCGCAAGAGACCCAGTACTTC.

The V call is TRBV18, the J call TRBJ1-2; D is undetermined. The CDR3 runs 16 residues. Germline V gives CDR1 KGHSH, CDR2 LQKENI. V lost 0 bases to trimming and J lost 0 bases, with 11 bases between them. The CDR3 bases are TGTGCCAGCTCACCACCCCTATTTTATTCTAACTATGGCTACACCTTC. Translation: CASSPPLFYSNYGYTF.

The chain recombines TRBV12-3 or TRBV12-4 with TRBJ2-1; D not certain. With 1 base removed from V and 5 bases from J, the gap between germline ends came to 6 bases. This CDR3 region has 13 residues. CDR3 in amino acids: CASSLGAHNEQFF. CDR3 sequence (DNA): TGTGCCAGCAGTTTAGGGGCCCACAATGAGCAGTTCTTC.

This clone turned up a few times. This chain links TRBV7-8 with TRBJ2-7, with D maybe TRBD1 (6 bases). The CDR3 has 19 residues. Germline assignment: CDR1 SGHVS and CDR2 FQNEAQ. The ends were cut back, 2 bases at V and 4 bases at J, with 27 bases in the middle. The CDR3 reads CASSLSLNLQGRAPYEQYF. DNA of the CDR3: TGTGCCAGCAGCTTAAGCCTAAACCTACAGGGTCGTGCCCCGTACGAGCAGTACTTC.

The genes are TRBV27 and TRBJ2-5; D might be TRBD1 (6 bases). The V and J ends lost 5 bases and 7 bases respectively, with 23 bases between them. CDR1 and CDR2 from the germline V gene are MNHEY and SMNVEV (reference sequence). CDR3 length equals 16 residues. CDR3 region: CASSPRKGHLAGTQYF. The CDR3 DNA reads as TGTGCCAGCAGTCCCCGGAAGGGACACCTGGCGGGGACCCAGTACTTC.

The chain carries TRBV7-8 and TRBJ2-1, with 7 bases matching TRBD2. This CDR3 has 17 amino acids. Germline assignment: CDR1 SGHVS and CDR2 FQNEAQ. V shed 1 base and J 4 bases; nucleotides not matched to a gene: 10. The CDR3 coding sequence is TGTGCCAGCAGCTTAGTTCTGGGGGGGTTCACGTACAATGAGCAGTTCTTC. This gives the protein CASSLVLGGFTYNEQFF.

This clone appeared once. CDR3 in DNA: TGTGCCAGCAGTTACTCTTTACCGGGAAGCCACGAGCAGTACTTC. Translating gives CASSYSLPGSHEQYF. The gene calls are TRBV6-5 and TRBJ2-7, with D tentatively TRBD2 (5 bases). The CDR3 has 15 amino acids. In germline, CDR1 is MNHEY, CDR2 SVGAGI. V was clipped by 0 bases and J by 5 bases, with 14 bases between them.

V and J are TRBV7-8 and TRBJ2-5; 9 nucleotides line up with TRBD2. Trimming removed 5 bases from V and 6 bases from J; junction bases left unmatched: 19. The CDR3 length is 18 residues. Germline V CDR1 and CDR2: SGHVS, FQNEAQ. The CDR3: CASSQIRRGGRDLKTQYF. In DNA, the CDR3 is TGTGCCAGCAGCCAAATTCGGCGGGGGGGCCGGGATCTGAAGACCCAGTACTTC.

The chain links TRBV11-3 to TRBJ2-3; tentatively, D is TRBD2 (7 bases). Trimming took 8 bases from V and 2 from J, leaving 14 bases between them. Germline V gene data show CDR1 as SGHNT and CDR2 as YENEEA. This CDR3 comprises 14 residues. CDR3 sequence (DNA): TGTGCCAGCGGGAGGGGGGGCATCACAGATACGCAGTATTTT. It yields the protein CASGRGGITDTQYF.

The CDR3 bases are TGTGCCAGCAGCCGCTCCAGTAACTATGGCTACACCTTC. Amino acid sequence: CASSRSSNYGYTF. The genes are TRBV12-3 or TRBV12-4 and TRBJ1-2; D remains ambiguous. This CDR3 spans 13 amino acids. Trimming removed 6 bases from V and 1 base from J, with 9 bases in between.

Concerning this clone itself: One end of the junction is discordant with germline, which a read error may explain. The chain recombines TRBV24-1 with TRBJ2-5; D is ambiguous. Germline V gives CDR1 KGHDR, CDR2 SFDVKD. The CDR3 extends over 11 amino acids. CDR3 sequence reads: CAASLGETQYF. For the CDR3, the DNA is TGTGCCGCCAGCCTCGGGGAGACCCAGTACTTC.

The chain couples TRBV6-4 to TRBJ1-2; maybe TRBD1 (6 bases). Germline CDR1 is MRHNA and CDR2 is SNTAGT. This CDR3 region has 15 residues. V was pared by 5 bases and J by 0 bases, with 13 bases between. CDR3 nucleotides: TGTGCCAGCAGTCCAGGGGAATCAGCTAACTATGGCTACACCTTC. Translating it yields CASSPGESANYGYTF.

This clone has a single count. V and J are TRBV10-3 and TRBJ1-3; D gene ambiguous. The CDR3 spans 13 residues. Germline lookup yields CDR1 ENHRY and CDR2 SYGVKD. V lost 8 bases and J 1 base, leaving 9 bases between the germline ends. The CDR3 DNA reads as TGTGCCATCTCCACAGAGTCTGGAAACACCATATATTTT. Protein: CAISTESGNTIYF.

The table lists this clone with a few counts. The CDR3 protein is CASSYNRGLTGYTF. For the CDR3, the DNA is TGTGCCAGCAGTTACAACCGGGGATTAACTGGCTACACCTTC. This chain links TRBV6-5 with TRBJ1-2, with D unresolved. V gave up 2 bases and J gave up 7 bases, with 14 bases separating them. Germline V lookup: CDR1 MNHEY, CDR2 SVGAGI. There are 14 residues in the CDR3.

The chain is built from TRBV20-1 and TRBJ2-1; 13 bases match TRBD2. CDR1 is DFQATT, CDR2 SNEGSKA, per germline (reference sequence). V shed 3 bases, J shed 3 bases, and the junction held 2 bases outside the gene matches. There are 15 residues in the CDR3. CDR3 amino acids: CSASTSGGGYNEQFF. The DNA of the CDR3 is TGCAGTGCTAGTACTAGCGGGGGGGGCTACAATGAGCAGTTCTTC.

The CDR3 region has the DNA TGTGCCACCAGCAGAGAAAAGGAGGAAGTGGAGGGCTACACCTTC. Protein product: CATSREKEEVEGYTF. The rearrangement joins TRBV15 to TRBJ1-2, with D unresolved. There are 15 residues in the CDR3. Germline V gives CDR1 LNHNV, CDR2 YYDKDF (reference sequence). The ends were cut back, 0 bases at V and 8 bases at J, with 16 bases in the middle.

J is TRBJ1-1 and V is TRBV14, with a possible D match to TRBD1 (6 bases). The CDR3 is 20 residues long. In germline, CDR1 is SGHDN, CDR2 FVKESK. Trimming shortened V by 0 bases and J by 0 bases, and 23 bases separated the two germline ends. The CDR3 loop reads CASSQDWIAGTTILNTEAFF. In DNA form, the CDR3 reads TGTGCCAGCAGCCAAGATTGGATTGCCGGGACAACAATTTTGAACACTGAAGCTTTCTTT. The full variable domain, its missing parts supplied by reference TRBV14 and TRBJ1-1, is EAGVTQFPSHSVIEKGQTVTLRCDPISGHDNLYWYRRVMGKEIKFLLHFVKESKQDESGMPNNRFLAERTGGTYSTLKVQPAELEDSGVYFCASSQDWIAGTTILNTEAFFGQGTRLTVV.

The chain couples TRBV5-1 to TRBJ2-5, with 7 nucleotides matching TRBD1. This CDR3 comprises 16 residues. J gave up 2 bases and V 4 bases, and 11 bases lay outside the gene matches. Germline loops: CDR1 SGHRS, CDR2 YFSETQ. The CDR3 bases are TGCGCCAGCAGCGCAAACTCCGGGACAGTTCAAGAGACCCAGTACTTC. Translating gives CASSANSGTVQETQYF.